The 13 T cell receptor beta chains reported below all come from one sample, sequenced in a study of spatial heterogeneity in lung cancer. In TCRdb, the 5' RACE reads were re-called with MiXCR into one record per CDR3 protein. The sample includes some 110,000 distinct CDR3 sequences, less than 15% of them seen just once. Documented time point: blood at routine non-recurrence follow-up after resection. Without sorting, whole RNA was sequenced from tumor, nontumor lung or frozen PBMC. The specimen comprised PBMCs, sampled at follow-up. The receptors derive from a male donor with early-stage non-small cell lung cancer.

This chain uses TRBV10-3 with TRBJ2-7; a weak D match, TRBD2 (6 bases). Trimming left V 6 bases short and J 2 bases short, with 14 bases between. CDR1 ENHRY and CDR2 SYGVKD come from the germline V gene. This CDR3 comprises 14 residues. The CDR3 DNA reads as TGTGCCATCAGACCTTTCGGGGGAGCCTACGAGCAGTACTTC. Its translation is CAIRPFGGAYEQYF.

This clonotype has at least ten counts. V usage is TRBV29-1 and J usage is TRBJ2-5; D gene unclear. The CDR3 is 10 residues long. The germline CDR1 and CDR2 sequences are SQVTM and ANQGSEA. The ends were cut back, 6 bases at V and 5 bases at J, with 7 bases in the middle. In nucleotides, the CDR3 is TGCAGCGTCCCTGGGGAGACCCAGTACTTC. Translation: CSVPGETQYF.

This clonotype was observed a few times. The CDR3 reads CASSTQFQGSTDTQYF. The CDR3 region has the DNA TGTGCCAGTAGTACTCAGTTCCAGGGGAGCACAGATACGCAGTATTTT. The chain recombines TRBV19 with TRBJ2-3; D is perhaps TRBD1 (6 bases). V was pared by 4 bases and J by 0 bases, with 14 bases between. Germline CDR1 and CDR2: LNHDA and SQIVND (reference sequence). This CDR3 is built from 16 residues.

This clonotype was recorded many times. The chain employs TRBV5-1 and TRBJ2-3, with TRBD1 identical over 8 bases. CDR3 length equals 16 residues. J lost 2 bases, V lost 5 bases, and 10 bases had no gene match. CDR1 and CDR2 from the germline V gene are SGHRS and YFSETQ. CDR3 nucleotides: TGCGCCAGCAGTCCTGGTTTGACAGGGGCCACAGATACGCAGTATTTT. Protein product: CASSPGLTGATDTQYF.

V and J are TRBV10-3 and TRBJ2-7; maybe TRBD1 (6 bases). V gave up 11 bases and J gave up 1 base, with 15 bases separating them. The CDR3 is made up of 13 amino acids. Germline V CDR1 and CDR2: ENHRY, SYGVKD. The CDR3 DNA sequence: TGTGCCGTACGCCGGGACACGTCCTACGAGCAGTACTTC. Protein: CAVRRDTSYEQYF.

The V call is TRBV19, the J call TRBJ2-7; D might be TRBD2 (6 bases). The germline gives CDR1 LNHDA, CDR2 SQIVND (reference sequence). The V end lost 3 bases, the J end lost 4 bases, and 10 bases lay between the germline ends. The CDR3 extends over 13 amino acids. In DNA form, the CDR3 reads TGTGCCAGTAGTATTGGAGGGGTTTACGAGCAGTACTTC. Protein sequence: CASSIGGVYEQYF.

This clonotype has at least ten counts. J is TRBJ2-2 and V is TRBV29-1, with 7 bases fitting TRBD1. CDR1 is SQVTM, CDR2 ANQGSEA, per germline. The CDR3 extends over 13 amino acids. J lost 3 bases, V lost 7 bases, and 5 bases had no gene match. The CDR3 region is CSAGDRDTGELFF. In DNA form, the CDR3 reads TGCAGCGCCGGGGACAGAGACACCGGGGAGCTGTTTTTT.

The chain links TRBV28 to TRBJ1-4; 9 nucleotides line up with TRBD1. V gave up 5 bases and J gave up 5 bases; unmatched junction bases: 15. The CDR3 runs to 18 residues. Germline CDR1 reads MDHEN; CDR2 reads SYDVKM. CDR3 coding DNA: TGTGCCAGCAGTCTCCCCCCCGGGACAGGGACTTCCAATGAAAAACTGTTTTTT. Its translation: CASSLPPGTGTSNEKLFF.

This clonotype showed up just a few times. CDR3 protein: CASSLVGTGRRAGELFF. DNA for the CDR3: TGTGCCAGCAGCTTAGTGGGGACAGGGAGGCGGGCCGGGGAGCTGTTTTTT. The rearrangement joins TRBV7-2 to TRBJ2-2, with 9 bases aligning to TRBD1. Germline V gene data show CDR1 as SGHTA and CDR2 as FQGNSA. V was pared by 1 base and J by 6 bases, with 9 bases of the junction left unmatched. The CDR3 is 17 residues long.

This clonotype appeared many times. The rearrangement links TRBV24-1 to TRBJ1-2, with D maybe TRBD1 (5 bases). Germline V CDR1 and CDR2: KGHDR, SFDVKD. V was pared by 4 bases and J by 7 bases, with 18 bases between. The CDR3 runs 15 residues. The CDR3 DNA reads TGTGCCACCAGTGAGGGTGGCAGGGCTGAAAGTGGCTACACCTTC. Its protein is CATSEGGRAESGYTF.

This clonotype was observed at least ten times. In nucleotides, the CDR3 is TGTGCCATCAGTGAGTCGGGCCTTCGCCGGGGCTACACCTTC. This gives the protein CAISESGLRRGYTF. This sequence joins TRBV10-3 and TRBJ1-2; D not certain. V was trimmed by 0 bases and J by 8 bases, leaving 13 bases between them. CDR3 length: 14 amino acids. Germline CDR1 ENHRY, CDR2 SYGVKD.

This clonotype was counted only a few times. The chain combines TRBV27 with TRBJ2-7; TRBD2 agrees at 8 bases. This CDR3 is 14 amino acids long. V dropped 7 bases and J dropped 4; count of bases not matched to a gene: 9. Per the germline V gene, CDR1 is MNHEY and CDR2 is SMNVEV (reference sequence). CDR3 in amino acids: CASKSGGRGYEQYF. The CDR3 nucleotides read TGTGCCAGCAAATCGGGGGGGCGCGGGTACGAGCAGTACTTC.

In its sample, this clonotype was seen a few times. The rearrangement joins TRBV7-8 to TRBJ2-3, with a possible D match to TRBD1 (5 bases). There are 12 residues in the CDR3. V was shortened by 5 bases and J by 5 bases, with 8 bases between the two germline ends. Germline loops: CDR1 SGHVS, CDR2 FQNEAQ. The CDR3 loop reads CASSVREDTQYF. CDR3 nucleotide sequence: TGTGCCAGCAGCGTCAGGGAAGATACGCAGTATTTT.